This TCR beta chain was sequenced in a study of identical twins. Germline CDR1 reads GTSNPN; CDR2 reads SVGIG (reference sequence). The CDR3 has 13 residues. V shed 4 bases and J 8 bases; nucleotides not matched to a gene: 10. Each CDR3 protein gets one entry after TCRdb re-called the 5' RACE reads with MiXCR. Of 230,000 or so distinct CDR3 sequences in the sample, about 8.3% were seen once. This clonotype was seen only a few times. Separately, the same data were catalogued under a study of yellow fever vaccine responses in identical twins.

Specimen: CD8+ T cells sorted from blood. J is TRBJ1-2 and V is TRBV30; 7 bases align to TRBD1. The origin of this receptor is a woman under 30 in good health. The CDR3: CAWINTGERGYTF. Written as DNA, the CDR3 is TGTGCCTGGATTAATACAGGGGAAAGGGGCTACACCTTC.